Presented here are 29 T cell receptor beta chains from one specimen sequenced in a study of cytomegalovirus exposure and HLA in healthy donors. PCR involved 60 Vbeta and 13 Jbeta primers. Data came from immunoSEQ multiplex PCR; TCRdb stores just in-frame clones and leaves some out. There are about 200,000 clones in the sample; about 80% occur only once, and approximately 2% lies in the top ten. The specimen was PBMCs. The origin of the receptors is a man between 25 and 39 years old in good health and CMV-seronegative.

As concerns this clone: The same CDR3 also results from other DNA sequences found in this sample. This chain joins TRBV2 and TRBJ1-1; possible D gene TRBD1, 5 bases. The ends were cut back, 2 bases at V and 1 base at J, with 8 bases in the middle. The CDR3 loop spans 14 amino acids. CDR1 is SNHLY, CDR2 FYNNEI, per germline. DNA of the CDR3: TGTGCCAGCAGTGAACAGGGTGGGAACACTGAAGCTTTCTTT. This codes for CASSEQGGNTEAFF.

The gene calls are TRBV21-1 and TRBJ1-1. TRBV21-1 is a listed pseudogene. The CDR3 covers 15 residues. The CDR3 loop is CARMRGRGDFTEAFF. CDR3 in DNA: TGTGCCAGGATGAGGGGCCGGGGGGACTTCACTGAAGCTTTCTTT.

The gene calls are TRBV13 and TRBJ1-5, with 8 bases matching TRBD1. V was clipped by 5 bases and J by 3 bases; unmatched bases: 3. This CDR3 contains 14 residues. CDR1 is PRHDT and CDR2 is FYEKMQ in the germline V gene (reference sequence). Written as DNA, the CDR3 is TGTGCCAGCAGCAACCAGGGGGCCAATCAGCCCCAGCATTTT. Translation gives CASSNQGANQPQHF.

The rearrangement uses TRBV6-5 and TRBJ2-3, with 11 positions matching TRBD1. With 5 bases clipped from V and 4 bases from J, the junction kept 5 bases outside the gene matches. The CDR3 is made up of 15 amino acids. In germline, CDR1 is MNHEY, CDR2 SVGAGI. The CDR3 loop reads CASSRTGGEADTQYF. For the CDR3, the DNA is TGTGCCAGCAGTCGGACAGGGGGCGAGGCAGATACGCAGTATTTT.

This chain connects TRBV2 to TRBJ1-6; D is undetermined. Germline values: CDR1 SNHLY, CDR2 FYNNEI. Trimming stripped 3 bases from V and 9 bases from J, with 12 bases between. The CDR3 totals 14 residues. The CDR3 sequence: CASSEILGGSPLHF. The CDR3 nucleotides are TGTGCCAGCAGTGAGATCCTTGGAGGTTCACCCCTCCACTTT.

This clone was seen a handful of times. The genes are TRBV19 and TRBJ1-5, with D unresolved. Germline V CDR1 and CDR2: LNHDA, SQIVND (reference sequence). There are 16 residues in the CDR3. With 4 bases removed from V and 0 bases from J, the gap between germline ends came to 13 bases. The CDR3 nucleotides read TGTGCCAGTAGTAAACCAAGCCTCGGTAGCAATCAGCCCCAGCATTTT. Its protein product is CASSKPSLGSNQPQHF.

This chain connects TRBV27 to TRBJ2-5, with 10 bases matching TRBD1. V dropped 5 bases and J dropped 5; count of bases not matched to a gene: 2. Per the germline V gene, CDR1 is MNHEY and CDR2 is SMNVEV (reference sequence). The CDR3 is 13 amino acids. The CDR3: CASSRQGAETQYF. In DNA, the CDR3 is TGTGCCAGCAGTCGACAGGGGGCGGAGACCCAGTACTTC.

The chain joins TRBV2 to TRBJ2-7; 11 nucleotides match TRBD2. The germline CDR1 and CDR2 sequences are SNHLY and FYNNEI. The CDR3 has 14 residues. V trimming: 4 bases; J trimming: 6 bases; junction bases outside the gene matches: 5. CDR3 coding DNA: TGTGCCAGCAGTGGACTAGCGGGAAGGGGCGAGCAGTACTTC. Protein sequence: CASSGLAGRGEQYF.

V usage is TRBV27 and J usage is TRBJ1-3; no definite D call. CDR3 length equals 13 residues. Trimming pared 3 bases from V and 2 bases from J, leaving 5 bases between. The germline CDR1 and CDR2 sequences are MNHEY and SMNVEV (reference sequence). For the CDR3, the DNA is TGTGCCAGCAGTTTCTTTGCTGGAAACACCATATATTTT. It translates to CASSFFAGNTIYF.

The chain has TRBV5-1 and TRBJ2-1, with 15 bases fitting TRBD2. This CDR3 comprises 16 residues. V lost 5 bases and J lost 7; bases outside the gene matches: 7. Germline V gives CDR1 SGHRS, CDR2 YFSETQ. CDR3 amino acids: CASRTTGTSGGNEQFF. CDR3 bases: TGCGCCAGCAGAACTACCGGGACTAGCGGGGGGAATGAGCAGTTCTTC. The full variable domain, its missing parts supplied by reference TRBV5-1 and TRBJ2-1, is KAGVTQTPRYLIKTRGQQVTLSCSPISGHRSVSWYQQTPGQGLQFLFEYFSETQRNKGNFPGRFSGRQFSNSRSEMNVSTLELGDSALYLCASRTTGTSGGNEQFFGPGTRLTVL.

The J gene is TRBJ2-3, the V gene TRBV18, with 7 positions matching TRBD2. The V gene's germline CDR1 is KGHSH and CDR2 LQKENI. The V segment lost 2 bases and the J segment 2 bases; nucleotides outside the gene matches: 7. The CDR3 covers 16 residues. Here the CDR3 reads CASSPKASGNTDTQYF. In DNA form, the CDR3 reads TGTGCCAGCTCACCAAAGGCTAGCGGTAACACAGATACGCAGTATTTT.

The J gene is TRBJ1-1, the V gene TRBV6-1; D is possibly TRBD1 (5 bases). CDR3 size: 12 residues. The V gene's germline CDR1 is MNHNS and CDR2 SASEGT. The V and J ends lost 7 bases and 5 bases respectively, with 11 bases between them. This CDR3 is CASIRDLTEAFF. In nucleotides, the CDR3 is TGTGCCAGCATTCGGGACTTGACTGAAGCTTTCTTT.

CDR3 sequence: CASSERLAGEETQYF. The CDR3, as DNA: TGTGCCAGCAGTGAAAGACTAGCGGGGGAAGAGACCCAGTACTTC. The chain uses TRBV2 and TRBJ2-5, with 12 nucleotides matching TRBD2. J lost 3 bases, V lost 2 bases, and 1 base had no gene match. The CDR3 consists of 15 residues. Germline lookup yields CDR1 SNHLY and CDR2 FYNNEI.

The chain uses TRBV7-3 and TRBJ2-1, with TRBD2 identical over 9 bases. Germline V gene data show CDR1 as SGHTA and CDR2 as FQGTGA. V shed 7 bases and J 5 bases; nucleotides not matched to a gene: 9. CDR3 length equals 15 residues. CDR3 in amino acids: CASTVAGAFHNEQFF. The CDR3 nucleotides are TGTGCCAGCACTGTAGCGGGAGCTTTCCACAATGAGCAGTTCTTC.

CDR3 nucleotide sequence: TGTGCCAGCAGCTTGGGGAAGGGGGTGGCTAATGAAAAACTGTTTTTT. Encoded protein: CASSLGKGVANEKLFF. V and J are TRBV5-4 and TRBJ1-4, with D tentatively TRBD1 (6 bases). The CDR3 covers 16 residues. Germline CDR1 is SGHNT and CDR2 is YYREEE (reference sequence). V gave up 0 bases and J gave up 3 bases, with 12 bases separating them.

Written as DNA, the CDR3 is TGTGCCAGCAGCCCGGACGGGGGCGAGCAGTACTTC. Amino acids: CASSPDGGEQYF. The V gene is TRBV7-9, the J gene TRBJ2-7, with D perhaps TRBD2 (6 bases). CDR1 is SEHNR and CDR2 is FQNEAQ in the germline V gene (reference sequence). Between the trimmed V and J ends, which lost 5 bases and 6 bases, there was a span of 11 bases. The CDR3 has 12 amino acids.

The gene calls are TRBV10-3 and TRBJ1-6; 10 positions agree with TRBD1. The V gene's germline CDR1 is ENHRY and CDR2 SYGVKD. The length of the CDR3 is 13 residues. The ends lost 6 bases at V and 9 bases at J; junction bases unmatched: 2. The CDR3 spells CAIRRDRGSPLHF. CDR3 bases: TGTGCCATCAGGCGGGACAGGGGTTCACCCCTCCACTTT.

The sample holds a few counts of this clone. The chain combines TRBV5-1 with TRBJ2-1; D might be TRBD1 (5 bases). The V gene's germline CDR1 is SGHRS and CDR2 YFSETQ. Trimming shortened V by 5 bases and J by 7 bases, and 7 bases separated the two germline ends. This CDR3 is built from 11 residues. CDR3 DNA sequence: TGCGCCAGCAGTGGGGCGAATGAGCAGTTCTTC. Its protein product is CASSGANEQFF.

The J gene is TRBJ1-5, the V gene TRBV19, with D possibly being TRBD1 (5 bases). Deletions cut 6 bases from V and 2 bases from J, with 11 bases between. The CDR3 length is 14 residues. Germline V lookup: CDR1 LNHDA, CDR2 SQIVND (reference sequence). CDR3 residues: CASRRAGGNQPQHF. The CDR3 DNA reads TGTGCCAGTAGGCGGGCGGGGGGCAATCAGCCCCAGCATTTT.

The chain recombines TRBV4-1 with TRBJ2-3, with TRBD2 matching over 8 bases. The CDR3 extends over 16 amino acids. V was pared by 0 bases and J by 4 bases, with 6 bases of the junction left unmatched. Germline V gene lookup returns CDR1 MGHRA and CDR2 YSYEKL. The CDR3 reads CASSQDGAGVPDTQYF. The CDR3 DNA reads as TGCGCCAGCAGCCAAGATGGAGCGGGAGTGCCAGATACGCAGTATTTT.

The chain uses TRBV5-1 and TRBJ2-1; the D gene is possibly TRBD2 (5 bases). V lost 2 bases and J lost 8, with 11 bases in between. The CDR3 contains 13 residues. Germline CDR1 is SGHRS and CDR2 is YFSETQ. CDR3 nucleotide sequence: TGCGCCAGCAGCTTACTAGGTCGGGATGAGCAGTTCTTC. This gives the protein CASSLLGRDEQFF.

The V and J genes are TRBV9 and TRBJ2-7; TRBD1 matches at 8 bases. Unmatched junction bases numbered 5, after V lost 4 bases and J lost 2 bases. This CDR3 has 14 residues. Per germline, CDR1 SGDLS and CDR2 YYNGEE. As DNA, the CDR3 is TGTGCCAGCAGCAACGGACAGGGCGCCTACGAGCAGTACTTC. Its protein product is CASSNGQGAYEQYF.

A few counts support this clone. This sequence joins TRBV6-5 and TRBJ2-7; 9 bases are a match to TRBD1. The V gene end was trimmed by 5 bases and the J gene end by 5 bases; junction bases not matched to a gene: 7. The CDR3 sequence is 14 residues long. The germline V gene encodes CDR1 MNHEY and CDR2 SVGAGI. In nucleotides, the CDR3 is TGTGCCAGCAGTGAATCCGGGACAGGGAACGAGCAGTACTTC. Its protein product is CASSESGTGNEQYF.

The chain employs TRBV7-9 and TRBJ2-1; 10 bases map to TRBD2. Germline V gene lookup returns CDR1 SEHNR and CDR2 FQNEAQ (reference sequence). The J segment lost 4 bases and the V segment lost 1 base, leaving 4 bases of the junction unmatched. The length of the CDR3 is 16 residues. CDR3 sequence: CASSLGTSGGYNEQFF. The CDR3 DNA reads TGTGCCAGCAGCTTAGGGACTAGCGGAGGGTACAATGAGCAGTTCTTC.

This chain connects TRBV7-3 to TRBJ2-1, with 16 positions matching TRBD2. Germline V gives CDR1 SGHTA, CDR2 FQGTGA. The V and J ends lost 3 bases and 8 bases, in that order; junction bases with no gene match: 1. The CDR3 loop spans 15 amino acids. CDR3 sequence reads: CASSLGLAGGDEQFF. CDR3 bases: TGTGCCAGCAGCTTGGGACTAGCGGGAGGGGATGAGCAGTTCTTC.

The table lists this clone with a count of one. The rearrangement joins TRBV11-1 to TRBJ2-4, with unresolved D. This CDR3 region has 14 residues. CDR1 SGHAT and CDR2 FQDESV come from the germline V gene (reference sequence). Trimming took 5 bases from V and 0 from J, leaving 8 bases between them. The CDR3 DNA reads TGTGCCAGCAGCGTTAGATTAGCCAAAAACATTCAGTACTTC. Protein product: CASSVRLAKNIQYF. The variable domain in full, completed from reference TRBV11-1 and TRBJ2-4, reads EAEVAQSPRYKITEKSQAVAFWCDPISGHATLYWYRQILGQGPELLVQFQDESVVDDSQLPKDRFSAERLKGVDSTLKIQPAELGDSAMYLCASSVRLAKNIQYFGAGTRLSVL.

V usage is TRBV5-1 and J usage is TRBJ1-4; the match to TRBD1 covers 9 bases. With V trimmed by 3 bases and J by 2 bases, 5 bases remained unmatched. The CDR3 runs 16 residues. Per germline, CDR1 SGHRS and CDR2 YFSETQ. The CDR3 bases are TGCGCCAGCAGCTCCGGACAGGGGTGGACTAATGAAAAACTGTTTTTT. This gives the protein CASSSGQGWTNEKLFF.

The rearrangement links TRBV19 to TRBJ2-5, with 12 bases that match TRBD2. The CDR3 runs to 14 residues. CDR1 LNHDA and CDR2 SQIVND come from the germline V gene (reference sequence). J lost 4 bases, V lost 10 bases, and 7 bases had no gene match. DNA for the CDR3: TGTGCCACCACCTCGACTAGCGGGAGAGAGACCCAGTACTTC. Its protein is CATTSTSGRETQYF.

This clone was seen only a few times. The V call is TRBV4-1, the J call TRBJ1-1; D is undetermined. V lost 4 bases and J 3 bases, leaving 24 bases between the germline ends. Germline CDR1 MGHRA, CDR2 YSYEKL. This CDR3 contains 18 residues. The CDR3: CASSLPPGSGRADTEAFF. In DNA, the CDR3 is TGCGCCAGCAGCCTTCCTCCCGGATCAGGAAGAGCGGACACTGAAGCTTTCTTT.